This T cell receptor (beta chain) was found in a study of tumor and adjacent non-tumor tissue in lung cancer (dated by TCRdb to the late 2010s). Study-level background: By cancer type, the cohort comprised 12 adenocarcinoma patients, a couple of squamous cell carcinoma patients and 1 small cell lung cancer patient. Using bulk TCRbeta repertoires from over twelve lung cancer patients, the study set lung tumor tissue side by side with matched distant non-tumor lung tissue. Sequencing generated a total of about 130,000,000 productive TCRbeta reads, averaging about 4.2 million reads per sample. Some 31 paired specimens, one tumor and one normal lung sample per patient, were profiled by TCRbeta CDR3 sequencing. Among the approximately 15 patients, ages ranged from roughly 30 to 76 years, some 10 were men and 5 were women, and disease was TNM stage I to III.

RNA was isolated from bulk, unsorted tissue, and RNA quality was assessed with a NanoDrop ND-1000 and an Agilent 2100. Donors were newly diagnosed lung cancer patients admitted for thoracic surgery in China between August and November 2014, without prior chemotherapy. Patients who had received previous radiotherapy or chemotherapy, or who had another concurrent cancer, were excluded from the study. Surgical tissue pieces of 1-2 cm3 were preserved in RNAlater solution and stored at -80 °C until use. The CDR3 goes from the cysteine to the phenylalanine over 16 residues. The entry retains the CDR3 DNA only, 48 bases that are in frame from base 1. CDR1 and CDR2, per the germline V gene, are MDHEN and SYDVKM. The library came from multiplex PCR. TCRdb lists the instrument as Illumina HiSeq 2500. TCRbeta libraries were constructed through three rounds of nested PCR with primers (Table S4) according to protocols adapted from ARM-PCR. Before sequencing, PCR products of 200-500 bp were excised from the gel and purified with the QIAquick gel extraction kit. Regarding the original processing steps: Trimmomatic was used to clean the reads, FLASH was used to merge the reads into complete CDR3 sequences, and MiTCR was used to assign the reads to V(D)J germline segments. Clonal diversity was computed as the inverse Simpson's index with VDJtools. In-frame sequences lacking a premature stop codon were counted as productive reads. TCRdb handled the public reads itself, with Q25 trimming in fastp and clone calling in MiXCR, and kept productive beta chains. Each entry merges the rows of one CDR3 protein and shows their most common DNA and genes. The V and J calls, along with clone size, are taken from TCRdb and not from the paper's own processing. For this sample there are more than 120,000 distinct CDR3 sequences; approximately 66% appear just once. Clones ranked in the top ten supply roughly 18% of the sample.

Broader findings and caveats from the paper: Because peripheral blood was not sequenced, the blood TCRbeta repertoires of the lung cancer patients in the study went unexamined. TCR diversity was significantly higher in younger patients, and greater tumor TCR diversity was associated with shorter overall survival and shorter disease-free survival. Only about 14 patients were in the cohort, and the authors stated that larger samples and more detailed clinical data are needed. Neither the sequencing platform nor unique molecular identifiers are mentioned in the methods. TCR diversity (inverse Simpson) was significantly higher in tumor than in normal lung tissue (around 460 vs 160, P = 0.0075, Mann-Whitney U test). A significantly larger cumulative share of the repertoire was made up by the top 100 clones in normal lung than in tumor tissue.

As regards this clonotype: The antigen it binds to is not known. Sequence at one end of the junction differs from germline and may be a read error.

The chain is encoded by TRBV28 joined to TRBJ1-5; TRBD1 might be the D gene, on 6 matching bases. This receptor was identified in a man aged 55 to 70 with small cell lung cancer. The sequencing sample was made of lung tumor tissue. At the DNA level, the sequence is TGTGCCAGCAGTTCCCCCAGGGGCAGCACCAATGAGCCCCAGCATTTT. It translates as CASSSPRGSTNEPQHF.